The 21 T cell receptor beta chains below all came from one sample that was sequenced in a study of blood T cell repertoires in COVID-19. Measured with immunoSEQ multiplex PCR; TCRdb has only the in-frame clones, and not every one. Of around 150,000 clones in the sample, approximately 81% are singletons; the top ten hold less than 3.5%. The sample was peripheral blood. These receptors came from a human donor with acute or convalescent COVID-19. The donor label of this sample is uncertain.

The chain employs TRBV5-1 and TRBJ1-1; D is undetermined. CDR1 is SGHRS, CDR2 YFSETQ, per germline. The CDR3 loop spans 15 amino acids. Trimming removed 0 bases from V and 4 bases from J, with 13 bases in between. CDR3 in amino acids: CASSLARGWSTEAFF. The CDR3 region has the DNA TGCGCCAGCAGCTTGGCCCGGGGTTGGAGCACTGAAGCTTTCTTT.

The CDR3 nucleotides read TGTGCCAGCAGCGTATATAATAGGGGTAGGGCTTTCTTT. Translating gives CASSVYNRGRAFF. The chain recombines TRBV9 with TRBJ1-1; weak D call: TRBD1 (5 bases). The V end was cut by 1 base, the J end by 11 bases, with 15 bases between. Germline CDR1 is SGDLS and CDR2 is YYNGEE. The CDR3 contains 13 residues.

V and J are TRBV2 and TRBJ1-2; 12 positions match TRBD1. This CDR3 has 15 residues. Looked up from germline, CDR1 is SNHLY and CDR2 is FYNNEI. V trimming: 6 bases; J trimming: 5 bases; junction bases outside the gene matches: 7. The DNA of the CDR3 is TGTGCCAGCAGGGCCGGGACAGGGGGCTCTTATGGCTACACCTTC. Translation gives CASRAGTGGSYGYTF.

This clone was detected once. The chain couples TRBV3-1 (or the pseudogene TRBV3-2) to TRBJ1-1; 7 bases are a match to TRBD1. Trimming at V came to 7 bases and at J to 1 base, leaving 3 bases not matched to a gene. The CDR3 spans 13 residues. Looked up from germline, CDR1 is LGHDT and CDR2 is YNNKEL (reference sequence). In DNA form, the CDR3 reads TGTGCCAGCACCAGGACAGGGAACACTGAAGCTTTCTTT. As protein: CASTRTGNTEAFF.

The chain carries TRBV11-2 and TRBJ1-1, with D hard to call. This CDR3 comprises 15 residues. V was trimmed by 2 bases and J by 0 bases, leaving 10 bases between them. CDR1 and CDR2 (germline): SGHAT, FQNNGV. In DNA form, the CDR3 reads TGTGCCAGCAGCTTAAGCGGCAGTCTGAACACTGAAGCTTTCTTT. Its protein product is CASSLSGSLNTEAFF.

The sample holds a few counts of this clone. Other DNA sequences in the same sample also yield this CDR3. V usage is TRBV19 and J usage is TRBJ1-2; possibly TRBD1 for D (5 bases). Germline V gene lookup returns CDR1 LNHDA and CDR2 SQIVND (reference sequence). V shed 3 bases and J shed 5 bases, with 10 bases lying between them. This CDR3 region has 13 residues. As DNA, the CDR3 is TGTGCCAGTAGTATTGGGCAGGGTTATGGCTACACCTTC. It is translated as CASSIGQGYGYTF. The full variable domain, completed using reference TRBV19 and TRBJ1-2, is DGGITQSPKYLFRKEGQNVTLSCEQNLNHDAMYWYRQDPGQGLRLIYYSQIVNDFQKGDIAEGYSVSREKKESFPLTVTSAQKNPTAFYLCASSIGQGYGYTFGSGTRLTVV.

The chain has TRBV9 and TRBJ1-3; 8 bases are shared with TRBD1. The CDR3 contains 14 residues. V lost 7 bases and J lost 4; bases outside the gene matches: 7. Germline CDR1 is SGDLS and CDR2 is YYNGEE. The CDR3 sequence: CASGARGQGNTIYF. CDR3 DNA: TGTGCCAGCGGGGCCAGGGGGCAAGGAAACACCATATATTTT.

The chain couples TRBV28 to TRBJ2-7, with 7 positions matching TRBD2. The CDR3 totals 14 residues. CDR1 is MDHEN and CDR2 is SYDVKM in the germline V gene. V lost 5 bases and J lost 2; bases outside the gene matches: 6. The CDR3 reads CASSPPRGAYEQYF. The CDR3, as DNA: TGTGCCAGCAGTCCACCTCGGGGGGCCTACGAGCAGTACTTC.

The CDR3 protein is CASSSGAYNSPLHF. DNA of the CDR3: TGTGCCAGCAGTTCAGGGGCCTATAATTCACCCCTCCACTTT. V usage is TRBV6-5 and J usage is TRBJ1-6; D perhaps matches TRBD1 (6 bases). Germline loops: CDR1 MNHEY, CDR2 SVGAGI. The V and J ends lost 4 bases and 2 bases respectively, with 6 bases between them. This CDR3 comprises 14 residues.

There are a few counts of this clone. The chain is built from TRBV7-2 and TRBJ2-5, with 8 nucleotides matching TRBD1. Germline values: CDR1 SGHTA, CDR2 FQGNSA. V dropped 0 bases and J dropped 4; count of bases not matched to a gene: 4. CDR3 size: 15 residues. CDR3 sequence reads: CASSLAPGGAETQYF. CDR3 nucleotides: TGTGCCAGCAGCTTAGCCCCAGGGGGCGCAGAGACCCAGTACTTC. Full variable domain (rest looked up from reference TRBV7-2 and TRBJ2-5): GAGVSQSPSNKVTEKGKDVELRCDPISGHTALYWYRQSLGQGLEFLIYFQGNSAPDKSGLPSDRFSAERTGGSVSTLTIQRTQQEDSAVYLCASSLAPGGAETQYFGPGTRLLVL.

V is TRBV30 and J is TRBJ1-5; D gene ambiguous. CDR3 size: 14 residues. With 3 bases removed from V and 2 bases from J, the gap between germline ends came to 11 bases. CDR1 is GTSNPN and CDR2 is SVGIG in the germline V gene (reference sequence). The CDR3 DNA follows: TGTGCCTGGAGCCCGTACCGGGGCAATCAGCCCCAGCATTTT. This codes for CAWSPYRGNQPQHF.

The chain uses TRBV5-8 and TRBJ2-1, with 11 bases aligning to TRBD1. This CDR3 spans 15 amino acids. The trim removed 4 bases at V and 6 bases at J, leaving 6 bases unmatched. Germline CDR1 is SGHTS and CDR2 is YDEGEE. Here the CDR3 reads CASSPGQGAGNEQFF. The CDR3 DNA sequence: TGTGCCAGCAGCCCCGGACAGGGGGCAGGCAATGAGCAGTTCTTC.

CDR3 residues: CAWILTGQQETQYF. As DNA, the CDR3 is TGTGCCTGGATCCTCACTGGACAGCAAGAGACCCAGTACTTC. V and J are TRBV30 and TRBJ2-5; possible D gene TRBD1, 6 bases. The CDR3 is 14 residues long. The germline V gene encodes CDR1 GTSNPN and CDR2 SVGIG (reference sequence). V dropped 4 bases and J dropped 2 bases, with 14 bases sitting between them.

In its sample, this clone was seen once. This sequence joins TRBV5-1 and TRBJ1-2; TRBD1 matches at 11 bases. The CDR3 totals 13 residues. CDR1 and CDR2 (germline): SGHRS, YFSETQ. Trimming at V came to 3 bases and at J to 10 bases, leaving 5 bases not matched to a gene. The CDR3 nucleotides are TGCGCCAGCAGCTACGGACAGGGGGCGTACTACACCTTC. Protein: CASSYGQGAYYTF. The entire variable domain, with the rest obtained from reference TRBV5-1 and TRBJ1-2, is as follows: KAGVTQTPRYLIKTRGQQVTLSCSPISGHRSVSWYQQTPGQGLQFLFEYFSETQRNKGNFPGRFSGRQFSNSRSEMNVSTLELGDSALYLCASSYGQGAYYTFGSGTRLTVV.

In nucleotides, the CDR3 is TGTGCCAGCGGCCGGGACAGAAGGATTAATCAGCCCCAGCATTTT. As protein: CASGRDRRINQPQHF. V gene TRBV28 combines with J gene TRBJ1-5; TRBD1 agrees at 7 bases. The CDR3 has 15 amino acids. Germline V gives CDR1 MDHEN, CDR2 SYDVKM. V gave up 8 bases and J gave up 4 bases; unmatched junction bases: 11.

The J gene is TRBJ1-2, the V gene TRBV5-4, with TRBD1 matching over 9 bases. The CDR3 is 16 residues long. The V segment lost 4 bases and the J segment 3 bases; nucleotides outside the gene matches: 10. Looked up from germline, CDR1 is SGHNT and CDR2 is YYREEE (reference sequence). CDR3 residues: CASSPGGQGTDYGYTF. The CDR3 nucleotides read TGTGCCAGCAGCCCGGGGGGACAGGGAACAGACTATGGCTACACCTTC.

This clone is a singleton in its sample. This chain connects TRBV28 to TRBJ1-5; D is undetermined. Per germline, CDR1 MDHEN and CDR2 SYDVKM. The CDR3 totals 13 residues. V was cut by 6 bases and J by 10 bases, with 16 bases left in between. CDR3: CASRGGNRTPQHF. The CDR3 bases are TGTGCCAGCAGGGGAGGGAATAGAACCCCCCAGCATTTT.

The genes are TRBV6-5 and TRBJ1-5; TRBD1 matches 7 bases. From germline, CDR1 is MNHEY and CDR2 SVGAGI. Trimming removed 6 bases from V and 6 bases from J; junction bases left unmatched: 8. The CDR3 is 14 residues long. The CDR3 bases are TGTGCCAGCAGCCAGGGGGTAATAGGTCAGCCCCAGCATTTT. Encoded protein: CASSQGVIGQPQHF.

This chain joins TRBV7-3 and TRBJ1-6; 10 nucleotides line up with TRBD1. Germline loops: CDR1 SGHTA, CDR2 FQGTGA. The CDR3 spans 15 residues. V lost 5 bases to trimming and J lost 7 bases; unmatched junction nucleotides: 5. CDR3 coding DNA: TGTGCCAGCAGCCCTACGGGACAGGGGAATTCACCCCTCCACTTT. Translating gives CASSPTGQGNSPLHF. Combining the CDR3 with reference TRBV7-3 and TRBJ1-6 gives the whole variable domain GAGVSQTPSNKVTEKGKYVELRCDPISGHTALYWYRQSLGQGPEFLIYFQGTGAADDSGLPNDRFFAVRPEGSVSTLKIQRTERGDSAVYLCASSPTGQGNSPLHFGNGTRLTVT.

The chain links TRBV5-4 to TRBJ2-3; weak D call: TRBD2 (5 bases). V gave up 4 bases and J gave up 0 bases, with 12 bases separating them. The CDR3 covers 15 residues. Germline lookup yields CDR1 SGHNT and CDR2 YYREEE (reference sequence). Written as DNA, the CDR3 is TGTGCCAGCAGCGGAGGAAAGAAGAGCACAGATACGCAGTATTTT. Translation gives CASSGGKKSTDTQYF.

The chain is built from TRBV29-1 and TRBJ1-1; D gene unclear. CDR1 is SQVTM and CDR2 is ANQGSEA in the germline V gene. The CDR3 runs to 14 residues. Trimming took 1 base from V and 7 from J, leaving 16 bases between them. The CDR3 DNA is TGCAGCGTTGAAGGGAGTAGTAGGTACGGTGAAGCTTTCTTT. Translation: CSVEGSSRYGEAFF.